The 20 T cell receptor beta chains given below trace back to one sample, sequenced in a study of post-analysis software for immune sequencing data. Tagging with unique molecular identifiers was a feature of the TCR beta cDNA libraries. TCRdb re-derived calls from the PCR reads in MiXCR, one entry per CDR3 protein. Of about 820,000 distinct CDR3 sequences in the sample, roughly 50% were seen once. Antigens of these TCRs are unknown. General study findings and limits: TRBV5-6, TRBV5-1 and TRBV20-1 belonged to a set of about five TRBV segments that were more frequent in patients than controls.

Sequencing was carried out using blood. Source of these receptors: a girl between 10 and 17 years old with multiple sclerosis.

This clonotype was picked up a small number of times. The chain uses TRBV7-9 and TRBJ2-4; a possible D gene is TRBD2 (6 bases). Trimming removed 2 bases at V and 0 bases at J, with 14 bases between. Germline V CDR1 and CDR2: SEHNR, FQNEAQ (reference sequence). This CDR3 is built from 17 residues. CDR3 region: CASSLMNGGLAKNIQYF. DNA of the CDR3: TGTGCCAGCAGCTTAATGAACGGGGGTCTAGCCAAAAACATTCAGTACTTC. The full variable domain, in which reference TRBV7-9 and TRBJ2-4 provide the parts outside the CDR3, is DTGVSQNPRHKITKRGQNVTFRCDPISEHNRLYWYRQTLGQGPEFLTYFQNEAQLEKSRLLSDRFSAERPKGSFSTLEIQRTEQGDSAMYLCASSLMNGGLAKNIQYFGAGTRLSVL.

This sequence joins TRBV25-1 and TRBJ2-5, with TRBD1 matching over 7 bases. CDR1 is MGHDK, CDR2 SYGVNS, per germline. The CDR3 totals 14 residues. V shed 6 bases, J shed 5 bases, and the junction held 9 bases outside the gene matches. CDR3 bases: TGTGCCAGCAGATTCACAGGGGATGGGGAGACCCAGTACTTC. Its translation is CASRFTGDGETQYF.

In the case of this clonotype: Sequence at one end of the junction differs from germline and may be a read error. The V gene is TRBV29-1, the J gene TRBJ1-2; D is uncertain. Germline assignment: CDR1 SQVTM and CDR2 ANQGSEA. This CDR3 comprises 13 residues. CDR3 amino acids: CSVEDAEPYSYTF. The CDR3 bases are TGCAGCGTGGAAGATGCCGAACCGTATAGCTACACCTTC.

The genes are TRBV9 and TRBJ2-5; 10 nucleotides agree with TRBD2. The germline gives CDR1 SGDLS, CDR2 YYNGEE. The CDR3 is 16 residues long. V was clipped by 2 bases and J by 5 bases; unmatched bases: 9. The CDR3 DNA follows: TGTGCCAGCAGCGTCTGGAAGCGGGGGGGCTTGGAGACCCAGTACTTC. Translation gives CASSVWKRGGLETQYF. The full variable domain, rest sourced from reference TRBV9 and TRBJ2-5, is DSGVTQTPKHLITATGQRVTLRCSPRSGDLSVYWYQQSLDQGLQFLIQYYNGEERAKGNILERFSAQQFPDLHSELNLSSLELGDSALYFCASSVWKRGGLETQYFGPGTRLLVL.

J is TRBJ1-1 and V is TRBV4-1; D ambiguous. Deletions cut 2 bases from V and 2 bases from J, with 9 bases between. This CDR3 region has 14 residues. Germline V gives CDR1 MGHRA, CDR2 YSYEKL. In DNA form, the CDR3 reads TGCGCCAGCAGCCAATGGGCCAGAAACACTGAAGCTTTCTTT. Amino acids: CASSQWARNTEAFF.

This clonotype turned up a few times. For the CDR3, the DNA is TGTGCCAGCAGCTTCGAGGGACTACACAATGAGCAGTTCTTC. It is translated as CASSFEGLHNEQFF. The V and J genes are TRBV12-3 or TRBV12-4 and TRBJ2-1; TRBD2 matches 7 bases. This CDR3 comprises 14 residues. The trim removed 6 bases at V and 5 bases at J, leaving 7 bases unmatched.

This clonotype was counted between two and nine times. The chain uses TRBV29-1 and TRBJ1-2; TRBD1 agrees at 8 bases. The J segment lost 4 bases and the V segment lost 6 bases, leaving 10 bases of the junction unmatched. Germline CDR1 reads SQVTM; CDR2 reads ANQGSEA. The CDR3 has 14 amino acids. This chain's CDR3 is CSVLAGQVGYGYTF. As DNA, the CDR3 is TGCAGCGTCCTCGCGGGACAGGTTGGCTATGGCTACACCTTC.

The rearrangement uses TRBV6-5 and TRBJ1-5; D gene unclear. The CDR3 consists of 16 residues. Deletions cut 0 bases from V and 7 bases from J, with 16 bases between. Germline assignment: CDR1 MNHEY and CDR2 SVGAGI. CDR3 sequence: CASSYSTKSVGQPQHF. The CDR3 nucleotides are TGTGCCAGCAGTTACTCGACTAAGAGTGTTGGGCAGCCCCAGCATTTT.

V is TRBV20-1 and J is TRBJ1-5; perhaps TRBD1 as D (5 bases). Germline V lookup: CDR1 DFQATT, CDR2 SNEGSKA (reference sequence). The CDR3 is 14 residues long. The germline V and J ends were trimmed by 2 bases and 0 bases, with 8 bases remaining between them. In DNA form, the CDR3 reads TGCAGTGCTAGAAGACAGTTTAGCAATCAGCCCCAGCATTTT. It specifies CSARRQFSNQPQHF.

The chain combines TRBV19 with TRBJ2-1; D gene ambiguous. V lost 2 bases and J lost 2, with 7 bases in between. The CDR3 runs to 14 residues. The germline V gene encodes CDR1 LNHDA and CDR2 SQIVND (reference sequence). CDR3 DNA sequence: TGTGCCAGTAGTATAATCCGGGCCTACAATGAGCAGTTCTTC. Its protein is CASSIIRAYNEQFF.

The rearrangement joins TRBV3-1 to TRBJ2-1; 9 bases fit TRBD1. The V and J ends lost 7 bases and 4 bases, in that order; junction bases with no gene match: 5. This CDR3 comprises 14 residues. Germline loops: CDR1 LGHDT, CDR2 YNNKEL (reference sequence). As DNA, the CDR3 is TGTGCCAGCAAGACCGGGACAGGGTACAATGAGCAGTTCTTC. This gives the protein CASKTGTGYNEQFF.

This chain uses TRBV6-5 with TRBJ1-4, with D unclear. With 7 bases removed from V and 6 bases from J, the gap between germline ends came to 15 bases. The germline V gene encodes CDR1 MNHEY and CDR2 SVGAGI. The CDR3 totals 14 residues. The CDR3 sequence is CASTLQYRDEKLFF. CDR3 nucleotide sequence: TGTGCCAGCACACTTCAATATAGGGATGAAAAACTGTTTTTT.

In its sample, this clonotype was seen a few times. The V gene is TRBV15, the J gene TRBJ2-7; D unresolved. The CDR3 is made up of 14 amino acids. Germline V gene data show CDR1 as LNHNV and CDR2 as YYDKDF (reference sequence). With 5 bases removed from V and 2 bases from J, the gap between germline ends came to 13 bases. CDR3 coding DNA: TGTGCCACCAGCGATCTGTACAGAGCCTACGAGCAGTACTTC. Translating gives CATSDLYRAYEQYF.

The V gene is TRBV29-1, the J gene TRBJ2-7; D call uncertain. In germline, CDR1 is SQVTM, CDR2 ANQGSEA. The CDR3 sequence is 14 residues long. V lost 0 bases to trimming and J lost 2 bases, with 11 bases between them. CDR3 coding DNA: TGCAGCGTTGAAGATCCCACGGACCCCTACGAGCAGTACTTC. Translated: CSVEDPTDPYEQYF.

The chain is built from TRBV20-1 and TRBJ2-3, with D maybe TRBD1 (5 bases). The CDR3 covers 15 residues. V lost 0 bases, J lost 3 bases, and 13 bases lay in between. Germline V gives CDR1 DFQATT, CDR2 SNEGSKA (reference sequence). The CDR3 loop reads CSARDPSRATDTQYF. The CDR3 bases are TGCAGTGCTAGAGATCCGAGCAGGGCGACAGATACGCAGTATTTT.

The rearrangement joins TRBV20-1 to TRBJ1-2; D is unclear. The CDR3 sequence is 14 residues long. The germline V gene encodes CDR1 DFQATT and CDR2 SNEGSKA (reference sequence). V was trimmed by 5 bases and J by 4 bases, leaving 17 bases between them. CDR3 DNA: TGCAGTGCTTCCTCGGCTGGGAAACCCTATGGCTACACCTTC. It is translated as CSASSAGKPYGYTF.

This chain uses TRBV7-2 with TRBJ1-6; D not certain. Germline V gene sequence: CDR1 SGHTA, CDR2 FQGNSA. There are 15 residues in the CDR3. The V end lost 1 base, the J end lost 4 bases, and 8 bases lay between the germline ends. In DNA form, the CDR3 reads TGTGCCAGCAGCTTAGGATTCGGGTATAATTCACCCCTCCACTTT. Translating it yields CASSLGFGYNSPLHF.

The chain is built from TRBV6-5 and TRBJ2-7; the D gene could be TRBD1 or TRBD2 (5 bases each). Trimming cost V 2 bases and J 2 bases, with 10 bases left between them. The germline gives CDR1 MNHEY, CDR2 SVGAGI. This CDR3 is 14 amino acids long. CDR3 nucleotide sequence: TGTGCCAGCAGTTACGGGACGGCGACCTACGAGCAGTACTTC. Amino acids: CASSYGTATYEQYF.

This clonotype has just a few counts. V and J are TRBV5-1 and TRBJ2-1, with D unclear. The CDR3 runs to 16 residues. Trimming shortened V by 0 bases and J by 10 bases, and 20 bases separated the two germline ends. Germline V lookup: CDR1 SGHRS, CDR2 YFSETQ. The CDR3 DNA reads TGCGCCAGCAGCTTGGGGAGCAGCGTAAGCTCTTCCGAGCAGTTCTTC. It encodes CASSLGSSVSSSEQFF.

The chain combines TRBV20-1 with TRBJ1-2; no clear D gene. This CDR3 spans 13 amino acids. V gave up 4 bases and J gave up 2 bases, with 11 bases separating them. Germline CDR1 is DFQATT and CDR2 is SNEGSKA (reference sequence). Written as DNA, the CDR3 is TGCAGTGCTACCTGGCAGGAGAACTATGGCTACACCTTC. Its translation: CSATWQENYGYTF.